Below, 18 T cell receptor beta chains from the same sample are listed, as sequenced in a study of shared clonotypes between healthy human individuals. Some clones are missing from TCRdb's copy, which holds only in-frame ones; the method was immunoSEQ multiplex PCR. The table includes some 2,100,000 clones, about 93% detected once. As defined, naive CD8 cells were CD45RO-negative and positively selected for CCR7, with terminally differentiated effector memory CD45RA+ cells excluded. The sequencing sample was made of naive CD8+ T cells from PBMCs. These receptors all stem from a man younger than 30 in good health. Some clones in this sample may be carry-over from other donors' samples.

V is TRBV27 and J is TRBJ2-1; TRBD2 matches 8 bases. Looked up from germline, CDR1 is MNHEY and CDR2 is SMNVEV (reference sequence). This CDR3 is 15 amino acids long. V was clipped by 8 bases and J by 4 bases; unmatched bases: 10. CDR3 in amino acids: CASGILAELYNEQFF. The CDR3 DNA follows: TGTGCCAGCGGAATACTAGCGGAGTTATACAATGAGCAGTTCTTC.

This sequence joins TRBV28 and TRBJ2-7; a weak D match, TRBD2 (5 bases). Trimming removed 1 base from V and 3 bases from J, with 7 bases in between. The germline V gene encodes CDR1 MDHEN and CDR2 SYDVKM. The CDR3 totals 13 residues. The DNA of the CDR3 is TGTGCCAGCAGTTTATCCGGGAACTACGAGCAGTACTTC. Translating gives CASSLSGNYEQYF.

V gene TRBV13 combines with J gene TRBJ2-7; D gene ambiguous. This CDR3 comprises 13 residues. Per the germline V gene, CDR1 is PRHDT and CDR2 is FYEKMQ (reference sequence). The germline V and J ends were trimmed by 8 bases and 0 bases, with 11 bases remaining between them. The CDR3 coding sequence is TGTGCCAGCGGGATCGGCCACTCCTACGAGCAGTACTTC. It specifies CASGIGHSYEQYF.

Regarding this clone: This CDR3 is also generated by other DNA sequences in the sample. The chain has TRBV28 and TRBJ1-1; D is ambiguous. Germline V lookup: CDR1 MDHEN, CDR2 SYDVKM. V lost 3 bases and J lost 0, with 11 bases in between. CDR3 length equals 15 residues. The CDR3 sequence: CASSLRQLMNTEAFF. CDR3 sequence (DNA): TGTGCCAGCAGTTTGCGCCAGCTAATGAACACTGAAGCTTTCTTT.

The V call is TRBV11-2, the J call TRBJ2-7; tentatively, D is TRBD2 (7 bases). This CDR3 is 12 amino acids long. Germline CDR1 reads SGHAT; CDR2 reads FQNNGV. Trimming stripped 7 bases from V and 7 bases from J, with 14 bases between. The CDR3 loop reads CASTHGGLEQYF. CDR3 DNA sequence: TGTGCCAGCACCCACGGGGGGCTGGAGCAGTACTTC.

The genes are TRBV28 and TRBJ2-3; 9 positions agree with TRBD1. This CDR3 comprises 16 residues. Unmatched junction bases numbered 11, after V lost 6 bases and J lost 4 bases. The V gene's germline CDR1 is MDHEN and CDR2 SYDVKM. CDR3 sequence: CASSPSGTGIADTQYF. CDR3 DNA: TGTGCCAGCAGCCCGTCGGGGACAGGGATCGCAGATACGCAGTATTTT.

CDR3 nucleotide sequence: TGTGCCAGCAGTTTAAATCGGCAGGGGCGACAGTACTTC. Translation gives CASSLNRQGRQYF. The rearrangement joins TRBV28 to TRBJ2-7; D may be TRBD1 (6 bases). V shed 2 bases and J shed 10 bases, with 15 bases lying between them. Germline loops: CDR1 MDHEN, CDR2 SYDVKM. The CDR3 is made up of 13 amino acids.

The rearrangement uses TRBV5-1 and TRBJ1-1; D may be TRBD1 (5 bases). Germline V gene data show CDR1 as SGHRS and CDR2 as YFSETQ. This CDR3 is built from 15 residues. The V gene lost 3 bases and the J gene lost 10 bases, with 22 bases spanning the gap. The CDR3 DNA reads TGCGCCAGCAGCTCCGACGCACGGACGGCGGGGGGAGCTTTCTTT. This codes for CASSSDARTAGGAFF.

The rearrangement uses TRBV4-1 and TRBJ2-1; no clear D gene. In germline, CDR1 is MGHRA, CDR2 YSYEKL. The V and J ends lost 0 bases and 4 bases respectively, with 10 bases between them. The CDR3 is 15 residues long. CDR3 in DNA: TGCGCCAGCAGCCAAGAAATTAGCCGGTACAATGAGCAGTTCTTC. Translating it yields CASSQEISRYNEQFF.

On this clone itself: This CDR3 is also generated by other DNA sequences in the sample. The CDR3 region is CASSASLNTEAFF. The CDR3 DNA follows: TGTGCCAGCAGCGCCTCTTTGAACACTGAAGCTTTCTTT. The J gene is TRBJ1-1, the V gene TRBV9, with D hard to call. Germline CDR1 is SGDLS and CDR2 is YYNGEE. Trimming removed 3 bases at V and 0 bases at J, with 6 bases between. CDR3 length: 13 residues.

The chain employs TRBV11-2 and TRBJ2-7; 11 nucleotides align to TRBD2. Germline-derived CDR1 and CDR2 are SGHAT and FQNNGV. J was trimmed by 7 bases and V by 3 bases; bases with no gene match: 11. The CDR3 loop spans 16 amino acids. CDR3 coding DNA: TGTGCCAGCAGCTTCTTCCCTAGCGGGAGGCAAGAAGAGCAGTACTTC. This gives the protein CASSFFPSGRQEEQYF.

V is TRBV28 and J is TRBJ1-1; D unresolved. CDR1 is MDHEN, CDR2 SYDVKM, per germline. V lost 5 bases to trimming and J lost 0 bases, with 10 bases between them. The CDR3 runs to 14 residues. CDR3 amino acids: CASSLSHLNTEAFF. The CDR3 DNA sequence: TGTGCCAGCAGTCTCAGTCACTTGAACACTGAAGCTTTCTTT.

The rearrangement joins TRBV7-8 to TRBJ2-1, with D unclear. Trimming left V 5 bases short and J 1 base short, with 12 bases between. Germline V gene sequence: CDR1 SGHVS, CDR2 FQNEAQ. This CDR3 is 15 amino acids long. The CDR3 region is CASSPWTDSYNEQFF. Written as DNA, the CDR3 is TGTGCCAGCAGCCCCTGGACGGATTCCTACAATGAGCAGTTCTTC.

Points on this clone: Distinct nucleotide sequences in the sample also encode this CDR3. The chain carries TRBV27 and TRBJ2-7; 7 bases map to TRBD2. CDR1 and CDR2 from the germline V gene are MNHEY and SMNVEV (reference sequence). This CDR3 has 13 amino acids. V trimming: 5 bases; J trimming: 3 bases; junction bases outside the gene matches: 4. The CDR3 DNA reads TGTGCCAGCAGTCTCAGGACTAGCTACGAGCAGTACTTC. Translation gives CASSLRTSYEQYF.

This sequence joins TRBV14 and TRBJ2-7; maybe TRBD2 (6 bases). The CDR3 consists of 17 residues. Germline CDR1 is SGHDN and CDR2 is FVKESK. The V gene lost 0 bases and the J gene lost 1 base, with 16 bases spanning the gap. The CDR3 region is CASSQDYGGTESYEQYF. The CDR3 nucleotides read TGTGCCAGCAGCCAAGACTATGGCGGGACGGAGTCCTACGAGCAGTACTTC.

The chain recombines TRBV6-5 with TRBJ1-5; 8 nucleotides align to TRBD1. Germline loops: CDR1 MNHEY, CDR2 SVGAGI. Trimming at V came to 5 bases and at J to 4 bases, leaving 7 bases not matched to a gene. The CDR3 contains 15 residues. The CDR3 DNA reads as TGTGCCAGCAGTCGACGGACAGGGACTAATCAGCCCCAGCATTTT. Its translation is CASSRRTGTNQPQHF.

The CDR3 DNA follows: TGCGCCAGCAGCCAAGGTGGACTAGCGGGGGTCTACGAGCAGTACTTC. This encodes CASSQGGLAGVYEQYF. This rearrangement joins TRBV4-3 to TRBJ2-7; TRBD2 agrees at 13 bases. V trimming: 1 base; J trimming: 3 bases; junction bases outside the gene matches: 3. The CDR3 length is 16 residues. Germline V CDR1 and CDR2: LGHNA, YSLEER.

The chain employs TRBV2 and TRBJ2-7; TRBD2 is a possible D gene (6 bases). Trimming left V 2 bases short and J 3 bases short, with 8 bases between. The length of the CDR3 is 13 residues. Germline V gives CDR1 SNHLY, CDR2 FYNNEI. CDR3 bases: TGTGCCAGCAGTGAAAGGCGGGACTACGAGCAGTACTTC. Its translation: CASSERRDYEQYF.